This is a list of T cell receptor beta chains from one sample in a study of blood T cell repertoires in COVID-19. Repertoires were generated with immunoSEQ multiplex PCR, while TCRdb's copy carries only in-frame clones and drops some. The sample lists more than 95,000 clones, around 89% seen once, with about 1.5% in the top ten. Sequencing used peripheral blood. Receptors originate from a human donor in a cohort sampled during active COVID-19. Each CDR3 is given with its conserved first and last residue. The D gene is left open where the match is weak. Expanded clones are given a class, and other clones once, few, many or no size at all.

V gene,clone size,J gene,D gene,CDR3 protein,CDR3 DNA
TRBV6-7,-,TRBJ2-1,-,CAIPVDSQDEQFF,TGTGCCATCCCTGTGGACTCCCAGGATGAGCAGTTCTTC
TRBV5-1,-,TRBJ2-1,TRBD2,CASSLGLADEQFF,TGCGCCAGCAGCTTGGGACTAGCAGATGAGCAGTTCTTC
TRBV19,-,TRBJ2-2,-,CASRTGTLLSTGELFF,TGTGCCAGTAGAACGGGGACTCTACTTTCGACCGGGGAGCTGTTTTTT
TRBV5-1,-,TRBJ2-7,-,CASSLSGDEQYF,TGCGCCAGCAGCTTGTCAGGCGACGAGCAGTACTTC
TRBV19,-,TRBJ2-2,TRBD2,CAAHSRGGDTGELFF,TGTGCCGCCCATTCTCGGGGGGGCGACACCGGGGAGCTGTTTTTT
TRBV28,once,TRBJ2-3,-,CASSLNTGIHTDTQYF,TGTGCCAGCAGTTTAAACACAGGGATCCACACAGATACGCAGTATTTT
TRBV19,-,TRBJ1-1,-,CASKRERLNTEAFF,TGTGCCAGTAAACGGGAGCGCTTGAACACTGAAGCTTTCTTT
TRBV27,-,TRBJ2-7,-,CASSLSMGGPYYEQYF,TGTGCCAGCAGTTTATCGATGGGGGGGCCCTACTACGAGCAGTACTTC
TRBV10-2,-,TRBJ2-7,TRBD1,CASSSRGPREQYF,TGCGCCAGCAGTTCAAGGGGGCCGAGGGAGCAGTACTTC
TRBV11-2,-,TRBJ2-7,-,CASSTLYRMTYEQYF,TGTGCCAGCAGCACGCTCTACAGGATGACCTACGAGCAGTACTTC
TRBV12-3/TRBV12-4,-,TRBJ2-7,-,CASSTGSGHEQYF,TGTGCCAGCAGCACAGGGAGCGGACACGAGCAGTACTTC
TRBV19,-,TRBJ2-4,TRBD1,CASSMDRINIQYF,TGTGCCAGTAGTATGGACAGGATTAACATTCAGTACTTC
TRBV3-1/TRBV3-2,-,TRBJ2-3,-,CASSPRGGARHTQYF,TGTGCCAGCAGCCCGAGGGGGGGCGCGAGGCATACGCAGTATTTT
TRBV28,-,TRBJ2-7,-,CASRQSLGTYEQYF,TGTGCCAGCAGACAGTCCCTCGGGACCTACGAGCAGTACTTC
TRBV30,few,TRBJ1-4,-,CAWSVNRNEKLFF,TGTGCCTGGAGTGTAAACAGGAATGAAAAACTGTTTTTT
TRBV28,-,TRBJ2-2,-,CASSFLKGGVTGELFF,TGTGCCAGCAGTTTTCTGAAAGGGGGGGTCACCGGGGAGCTGTTTTTT
TRBV5-1,-,TRBJ2-2,-,CASSRLEQGNTGELFF,TGCGCCAGCAGCAGGCTGGAACAGGGGAACACCGGGGAGCTGTTTTTT
TRBV5-8,-,TRBJ1-2,-,CASSLGLFVAGGNTF,-
TRBV5-1,-,TRBJ2-3,-,CASSLPIGAGDTQYF,TGCGCCAGCAGCTTACCCATAGGTGCGGGTGATACGCAGTATTTT
TRBV5-1,-,TRBJ2-7,-,CASSQNFYEQYF,TGCGCCAGCAGCCAAAACTTCTACGAGCAGTACTTC